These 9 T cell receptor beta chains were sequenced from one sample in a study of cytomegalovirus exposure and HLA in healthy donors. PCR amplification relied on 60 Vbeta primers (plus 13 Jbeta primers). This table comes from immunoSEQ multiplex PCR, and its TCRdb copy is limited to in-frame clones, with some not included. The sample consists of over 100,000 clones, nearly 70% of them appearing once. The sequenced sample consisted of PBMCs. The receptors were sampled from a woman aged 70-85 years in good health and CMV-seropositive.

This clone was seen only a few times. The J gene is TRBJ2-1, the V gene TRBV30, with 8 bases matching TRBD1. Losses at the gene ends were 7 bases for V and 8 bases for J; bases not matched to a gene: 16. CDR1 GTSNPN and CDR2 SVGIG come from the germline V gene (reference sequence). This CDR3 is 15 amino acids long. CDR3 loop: CASDRVLTWSDEQFF. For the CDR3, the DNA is TGTGCCTCGGACAGGGTCCTAACTTGGTCCGATGAGCAGTTCTTC.

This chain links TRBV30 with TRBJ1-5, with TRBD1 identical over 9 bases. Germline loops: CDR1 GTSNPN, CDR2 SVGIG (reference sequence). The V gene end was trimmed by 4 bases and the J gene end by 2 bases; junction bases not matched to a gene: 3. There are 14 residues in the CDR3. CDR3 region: CAWNRQGGNQPQHF. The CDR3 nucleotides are TGTGCCTGGAACCGACAGGGGGGCAATCAGCCCCAGCATTTT.

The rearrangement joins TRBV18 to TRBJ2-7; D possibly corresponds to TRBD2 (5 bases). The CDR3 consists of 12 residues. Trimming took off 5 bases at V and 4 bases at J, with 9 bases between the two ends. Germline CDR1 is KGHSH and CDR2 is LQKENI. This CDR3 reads CASSESGYEQYF. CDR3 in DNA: TGTGCCAGCTCAGAGTCGGGGTACGAGCAGTACTTC.

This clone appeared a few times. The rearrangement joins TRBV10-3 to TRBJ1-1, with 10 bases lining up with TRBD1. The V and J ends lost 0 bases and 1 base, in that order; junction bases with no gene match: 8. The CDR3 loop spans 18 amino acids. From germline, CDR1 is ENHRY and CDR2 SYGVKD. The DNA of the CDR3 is TGTGCCATCAGTGAGTCGTATGGGACAGGGGTCGGGAACACTGAAGCTTTCTTT. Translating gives CAISESYGTGVGNTEAFF.

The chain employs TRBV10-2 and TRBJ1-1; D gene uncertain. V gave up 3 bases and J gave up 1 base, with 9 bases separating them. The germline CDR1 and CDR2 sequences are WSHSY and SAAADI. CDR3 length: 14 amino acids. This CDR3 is CASSEVGSNTEAFF. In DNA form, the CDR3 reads TGCGCCAGCAGTGAAGTCGGGTCGAACACTGAAGCTTTCTTT.

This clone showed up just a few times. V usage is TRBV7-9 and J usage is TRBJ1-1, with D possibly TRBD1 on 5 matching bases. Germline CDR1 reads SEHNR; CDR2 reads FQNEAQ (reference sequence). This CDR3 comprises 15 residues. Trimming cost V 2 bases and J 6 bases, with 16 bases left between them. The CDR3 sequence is CASSLTENLGAEAFF. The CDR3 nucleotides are TGTGCCAGCAGCTTAACAGAGAATTTAGGGGCTGAAGCTTTCTTT. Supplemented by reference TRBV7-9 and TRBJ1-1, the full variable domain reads DTGVSQNPRHKITKRGQNVTFRCDPISEHNRLYWYRQTLGQGPEFLTYFQNEAQLEKSRLLSDRFSAERPKGSFSTLEIQRTEQGDSAMYLCASSLTENLGAEAFFGQGTRLTVV.

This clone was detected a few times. The CDR3 sequence: CASSPGQGSYEQYF. CDR3 DNA: TGCGCCAGCAGTCCTGGACAGGGATCCTACGAGCAGTACTTC. The chain recombines TRBV5-1 with TRBJ2-7; 8 nucleotides align to TRBD1. There are 14 residues in the CDR3. V gave up 5 bases and J gave up 1 base; unmatched junction bases: 5. From germline, CDR1 is SGHRS and CDR2 YFSETQ.

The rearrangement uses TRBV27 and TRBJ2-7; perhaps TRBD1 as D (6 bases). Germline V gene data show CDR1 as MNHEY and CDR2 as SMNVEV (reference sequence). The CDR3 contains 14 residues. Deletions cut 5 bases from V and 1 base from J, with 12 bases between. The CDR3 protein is CASSVDRNSYEQYF. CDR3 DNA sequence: TGTGCCAGCAGTGTCGACAGGAATTCCTACGAGCAGTACTTC.

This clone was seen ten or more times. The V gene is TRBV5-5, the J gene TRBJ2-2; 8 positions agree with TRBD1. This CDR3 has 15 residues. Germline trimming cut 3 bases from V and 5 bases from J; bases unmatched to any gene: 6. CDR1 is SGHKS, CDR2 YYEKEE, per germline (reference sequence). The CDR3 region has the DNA TGTGCCAGCAGCTCACAGGACAGGGAAACCGGGGAGCTGTTTTTT. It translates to CASSSQDRETGELFF.